Listed below are T cell receptor beta chains from one sample, sequenced in a study of cytomegalovirus exposure and HLA in healthy donors. Assay used: immunoSEQ multiplex PCR; TCRdb lists only in-frame clones, some missing. This sample has some 170,000 clones, with approximately 79% found just once. Specimen: PBMCs. The receptors were sampled from a man aged 40-49 years in good health and CMV-seronegative. Each CDR3 is given with its conserved first and last residue. A D gene is named only where the DNA matches it firmly. Clone size is given for some rows only: seen once, a few or many times, or a class if the clone is expanded.

TRBD2	-	13	TRBV7-2	TRBJ2-7	CIKLAGGTHEQYF	TGTATAAAGCTAGCGGGAGGTACCCACGAGCAGTACTTC
-	-	16	TRBV6-1	TRBJ2-3	CASSGPQVPRTDTQYF	TGTGCCAGCAGTGGACCCCAGGTTCCCCGCACAGATACGCAGTATTTT
-	-	17	TRBV19	TRBJ2-7	CASSGTGLGLAGTEQYF	TGTGCCAGTAGCGGGACAGGGTTAGGGCTAGCGGGAACCGAGCAGTACTTC
-	-	11	TRBV10-1	TRBJ2-1	CANIPNNEQFF	TGCGCCAACATCCCCAACAATGAGCAGTTCTTC
-	few	15	TRBV5-4	TRBJ2-3	CASSLATSYTDTQYF	TGTGCCAGCAGCTTGGCGACTTCCTACACAGATACGCAGTATTTT
TRBD2	-	16	TRBV11-3	TRBJ2-1	CASSPGLESSCNEQFF	TGTGCCAGCAGCCCTGGACTAGAGTCCTCCTGCAATGAGCAGTTCTTC
-	-	15	TRBV19	TRBJ2-7	CASSIGGDSSYEQYF	TGTGCCAGTAGTATAGGAGGGGACTCTAGCTACGAGCAGTACTTC
TRBD2	-	15	TRBV7-6	TRBJ2-1	CASSLAASGTSEQFF	TGTGCCAGCAGCTTAGCGGCTAGCGGGACGTCTGAGCAGTTCTTC
TRBD2	-	16	TRBV19	TRBJ2-1	CASSISASGRAYEQFF	TGTGCCAGTAGTATATCTGCTAGCGGGAGGGCCTATGAGCAGTTCTTC
-	-	13	TRBV7-7	TRBJ2-1	CASSPSPVNEQFF	TGTGCTAGCAGCCCCTCCCCGGTCAATGAGCAGTTCTTC
TRBD1	-	16	TRBV6-1	TRBJ1-1	CASSDWGQVENTEAFF	TGTGCCAGCAGTGATTGGGGACAGGTCGAGAACACTGAAGCTTTCTTT
-	-	12	TRBV28	TRBJ1-2	CASSIRVGGYTF	TGTGCCAGCAGTATCAGGGTGGGTGGCTACACCTTC
-	-	15	TRBV7-8	TRBJ2-2	CASSFLRGPAGELFF	TGTGCCAGCAGCTTTTTGCGGGGGCCAGCCGGGGAGCTGTTTTTT
TRBD1	-	14	TRBV29-1	TRBJ1-4	CSVSQTGTNEKLFF	TGCAGCGTTTCACAGACAGGGACTAATGAAAAACTGTTTTTT
-	-	13	TRBV6-5	TRBJ2-2	CASSPGVTGELFF	TGTGCCAGCAGCCCGGGGGTAACCGGGGAGCTGTTTTTT
-	-	12	TRBV28	TRBJ1-4	CASNPLSGKLFF	TGTGCCAGCAACCCACTAAGTGGAAAACTGTTTTTT
-	-	14	TRBV27	TRBJ1-1	CASSPSTANTEAFF	TGTGCCAGCAGTCCGTCGACAGCTAACACTGAAGCTTTCTTT
-	-	15	TRBV11-2	TRBJ2-2	CASSSIRTATGELFF	TGTGCCAGCAGCTCTATCCGGACAGCCACCGGGGAGCTGTTTTTT
TRBD1	-	19	TRBV27	TRBJ2-1	CASSFPGQGARLAHNEQFF	TGTGCCAGCAGTTTCCCGGGACAGGGGGCACGACTAGCGCACAATGAGCAGTTCTTC
-	-	15	TRBV5-1	TRBJ2-2	CASRIRLARTGELFF	TGCGCCAGCAGGATTCGGCTAGCAAGGACCGGGGAGCTGTTTTTT
-	-	13	TRBV28	TRBJ1-1	CASSTPPETAAFF	TGTGCCAGCAGTACACCCCCCGAGACAGCGGCTTTCTTT
TRBD1	-	14	TRBV30	TRBJ2-5	CAWSWTGWQETQYF	TGTGCCTGGAGTTGGACAGGTTGGCAGGAGACCCAGTACTTC
TRBD1	-	12	TRBV19	TRBJ2-1	CASRQGALEQFF	TGTGCCAGCAGACAGGGGGCGCTTGAGCAGTTCTTC
TRBD1	-	15	TRBV27	TRBJ1-5	CASSADRGSNQPQHF	TGTGCCAGCAGTGCGGACAGGGGGAGCAATCAGCCCCAGCATTTT
-	-	11	TRBV30	TRBJ2-3	CAWETGDTQYF	TGTGCCTGGGAGACAGGAGATACGCAGTATTTT
-	-	15	TRBV30	TRBJ2-2	CAWSVSRVDTGELFF	TGTGCCTGGAGTGTCTCCAGGGTGGACACCGGGGAGCTGTTTTTT
TRBD1	-	15	TRBV18	TRBJ2-7	CASRYRDRGPYEQYF	TGTGCCAGCCGTTACCGGGACAGAGGTCCCTACGAGCAGTACTTC
-	once	15	TRBV5-5	TRBJ2-3	CASSLATGGTDTQYF	TGTGCCAGCAGCTTGGCCACGGGAGGCACAGATACGCAGTATTTT
TRBD2	few	17	TRBV9	TRBJ2-2	CASSTRLAGEGAGELFF	TGTGCCAGCAGCACTCGACTAGCGGGAGAAGGAGCCGGGGAGCTGTTTTTT
TRBD1	-	14	TRBV7-2	TRBJ1-1	CASSRDRGNTEAFF	TGTGCCAGCAGCCGGGACAGGGGTAACACTGAAGCTTTCTTT
-	-	11	TRBV6-1	TRBJ1-2	CASSETGKGTF	TGTGCCAGCAGTGAAACAGGGAAGGGCACCTTC
TRBD1	-	14	TRBV27	TRBJ2-7	CASSSWDRGDEQYF	TGTGCCAGCAGTTCCTGGGACAGGGGCGACGAGCAGTACTTC
TRBD1	-	15	TRBV25-1	TRBJ2-1	CASSAGQGVHNEQFF	TGTGCCAGCAGTGCAGGACAGGGGGTCCACAATGAGCAGTTCTTC
TRBD1	-	15	TRBV5-4	TRBJ2-1	CASSADRSSYNEQFF	TGTGCCAGCAGCGCGGACAGGAGCTCCTACAATGAGCAGTTCTTC
-	-	14	TRBV5-1	TRBJ2-7	CASSLALLADEQYF	TGCGCCAGCAGCTTGGCCTTACTAGCAGACGAGCAGTACTTC
-	-	12	TRBV7-2	TRBJ2-2	CASSLLTGELFF	TGTGCCAGCAGCCTCTTGACCGGGGAGCTGTTTTTT
-	-	14	TRBV10-3	TRBJ1-1	CAISGTAGSTEAFF	TGTGCCATCAGTGGTACGGCGGGGAGTACTGAAGCTTTCTTT
-	few	15	TRBV2	TRBJ2-1	CASSETPSSYNEQFF	TGTGCCAGCAGTGAAACGCCCAGCTCCTACAATGAGCAGTTCTTC
TRBD2	-	16	TRBV5-1	TRBJ2-5	CASSLGVTSGQETQYF	TGCGCCAGCAGTTTGGGGGTGACTAGCGGGCAAGAGACCCAGTACTTC
-	-	14	TRBV4-1	TRBJ2-1	CASSQDVMGAGQFF	TGCGCCAGCAGCCAAGATGTGATGGGAGCGGGGCAGTTCTTC
-	-	14	TRBV4-3	TRBJ2-2	CASSQAPSAGELFF	TGCGCCAGCAGCCAAGCCCCTAGCGCCGGGGAGCTGTTTTTT
-	-	15	TRBV7-2	TRBJ2-5	CAGSLDTTGLETQYF	TGTGCCGGCAGCTTAGACACCACAGGGTTAGAGACCCAGTACTTC
TRBD1	-	15	TRBV19	TRBJ1-2	CASSRDRVSYHGYTF	TGTGCCAGTAGCCGGGACAGGGTGTCATACCATGGCTACACCTTC
TRBD2	-	15	TRBV6-1	TRBJ2-7	CASSAIAGVSLEQYF	TGTGCCAGCAGTGCCATAGCGGGAGTCAGTCTCGAGCAGTACTTC
-	-	17	TRBV28	TRBJ2-6	CASSLTSGLSGANVLTF	TGTGCCAGCAGTTTAACGTCAGGGTTGTCTGGGGCCAACGTCCTGACTTTC
-	-	13	TRBV10-3	TRBJ2-5	CAISEWGEETQYF	TGTGCCATCAGTGAGTGGGGCGAAGAGACCCAGTACTTC
TRBD2	-	16	TRBV7-2	TRBJ2-3	CASTLLGLVNTDTQYF	TGTGCCAGCACCTTATTGGGACTAGTGAACACAGATACGCAGTATTTT
-	-	15	TRBV15	TRBJ1-1	CATSRDLRSDTEAFF	TGTGCCACCAGCAGAGATCTACGGTCCGACACTGAAGCTTTCTTT
-	-	16	TRBV27	TRBJ1-1	CAAGPLRQAKGTEAFF	TGTGCCGCAGGACCTTTACGACAGGCAAAGGGCACTGAAGCTTTCTTT
TRBD1	-	14	TRBV28	TRBJ1-5	CASSFSGQGGPQHF	TGTGCCAGCAGTTTCTCGGGACAGGGCGGGCCCCAGCATTTT
TRBD2	-	14	TRBV2	TRBJ2-3	CASAGGARTDTQYF	TGTGCCAGCGCGGGGGGGGCGCGAACAGATACGCAGTATTTT
-	-	14	TRBV11-2	TRBJ1-1	CASSSQQGFTEAFF	TGTGCCAGCAGCTCTCAACAGGGTTTCACTGAAGCTTTCTTT
-	-	13	TRBV5-1	TRBJ2-3	CASSTTERDTQYF	TGCGCCAGCAGCACCACAGAGAGAGATACGCAGTATTTT
TRBD2	-	16	TRBV27	TRBJ2-4	CASRAGTSGPKNSQYF	TGTGCCAGCAGGGCGGGGACTAGCGGACCGAAAAACAGTCAGTACTTC
-	few	14	TRBV2	TRBJ1-4	CASSEGQQPEKLFF	TGTGCCAGCAGTGAAGGACAGCAGCCTGAAAAACTGTTTTTT
TRBD1	once	15	TRBV6-5	TRBJ2-7	CASSPRTGVSYEQYF	TGTGCCAGCAGTCCCCGGACAGGGGTTAGTTACGAGCAGTACTTC
TRBD1	-	13	TRBV5-1	TRBJ2-7	CASSAGTGYEQYF	TGCGCCAGCAGCGCGGGGACAGGGTACGAGCAGTACTTC
-	-	16	TRBV6-6	TRBJ1-5	CASSYPTGTPNQPQHF	TGTGCCAGCAGTTACCCGACCGGGACACCCAATCAGCCCCAGCATTTT
TRBD2	-	13	TRBV10-3	TRBJ2-3	CTSAGRETDTQYF	TGTACCAGCGCGGGGCGGGAGACAGATACGCAGTATTTT